These 27 T cell receptor beta chains originate from one sample sequenced in a study of blood T cell repertoires in COVID-19. TCRdb keeps only in-frame clones here, not all; method: immunoSEQ multiplex PCR. Of some 350,000 clones detected, almost 90% appear once; the ten largest clones hold around 6.6%. The sample consisted of peripheral blood. The receptors derive from a woman aged 65 to 85 with COVID-19, enrolled during active disease.

V usage is TRBV2 and J usage is TRBJ2-1; TRBD2 matches at 8 bases. Germline V gene sequence: CDR1 SNHLY, CDR2 FYNNEI. Losses at the gene ends were 6 bases for V and 2 bases for J; bases not matched to a gene: 3. The CDR3 loop spans 14 amino acids. The CDR3 bases are TGTGCCAGCAGCGGGGGGGCTCCCTACAATGAGCAGTTCTTC. Encoded protein: CASSGGAPYNEQFF.

As DNA, the CDR3 is TGTGCCAGTAGTACCGGGGGAGGGAGGGGTCAGCCCCAGCATTTT. Protein: CASSTGGGRGQPQHF. The chain joins TRBV19 to TRBJ1-5; the D gene is possibly TRBD1 (5 bases). CDR3 length equals 15 residues. The V end was cut by 4 bases, the J end by 6 bases, with 16 bases between. Germline values: CDR1 LNHDA, CDR2 SQIVND (reference sequence).

V and J are TRBV19 and TRBJ1-6; 10 positions agree with TRBD1. CDR1 is LNHDA and CDR2 is SQIVND in the germline V gene (reference sequence). The CDR3 has 14 amino acids. The trim removed 5 bases at V and 8 bases at J, leaving 3 bases unmatched. The CDR3 nucleotides read TGTGCCAGTAGTGACGACAGGGGGCATTCACCCCTCCACTTT. It codes for CASSDDRGHSPLHF.

The V gene is TRBV10-1, the J gene TRBJ1-2, with TRBD1 identical over 11 bases. With V trimmed by 6 bases and J by 8 bases, 5 bases remained unmatched. Germline-derived CDR1 and CDR2 are WNHNN and SYGVQD (reference sequence). The CDR3 contains 13 residues. CDR3 region: CASSPGTGGGYTF. The CDR3 bases are TGCGCCAGCAGCCCCGGGACAGGGGGAGGCTACACCTTC.

The CDR3 protein is CASSVGGASFNYGYTF. The DNA for the CDR3 is TGTGCCAGCAGCGTAGGGGGAGCCTCCTTTAACTATGGCTACACCTTC. The V and J genes are TRBV9 and TRBJ1-2; D unresolved. Trimming shortened V by 0 bases and J by 1 base, and 13 bases separated the two germline ends. Germline CDR1 is SGDLS and CDR2 is YYNGEE. The CDR3 has 16 residues.

The sample holds one count of this clone. The chain recombines TRBV6-6 with TRBJ1-1; D unresolved. Trimming removed 6 bases at V and 6 bases at J, with 11 bases between. The CDR3 covers 12 residues. Germline V gene sequence: CDR1 MNHNY, CDR2 SVGAGI (reference sequence). The CDR3 loop is CASSFVNSEAFF. In nucleotides, the CDR3 is TGTGCCAGCAGCTTCGTTAATTCTGAAGCTTTCTTT.

This clone was seen only a few times. This sequence joins TRBV7-9 and TRBJ2-7; TRBD1 agrees at 7 bases. Per germline, CDR1 SEHNR and CDR2 FQNEAQ (reference sequence). V lost 4 bases and J lost 5; bases outside the gene matches: 14. This CDR3 is 16 amino acids long. The CDR3 coding sequence is TGTGCCAGCAGCTCACCCACAGGGGCGAGTCATCACGAGCAGTACTTC. Translated, it gives CASSSPTGASHHEQYF.

The chain combines TRBV30 with TRBJ1-1; D perhaps matches TRBD1 (5 bases). V dropped 4 bases and J dropped 7 bases, with 25 bases sitting between them. The germline V gene encodes CDR1 GTSNPN and CDR2 SVGIG (reference sequence). This CDR3 is 16 amino acids long. This CDR3 is CAWTRPRGGVKGEAFF. The CDR3 nucleotides are TGTGCCTGGACCAGGCCCCGGGGAGGGGTCAAAGGTGAAGCTTTCTTT.

J is TRBJ1-1 and V is TRBV7-6; D remains unclear. V dropped 4 bases and J dropped 3 bases, with 9 bases sitting between them. Germline CDR1 is SGHVS and CDR2 is FNYEAQ. This CDR3 has 13 amino acids. The CDR3 loop reads CASSYTLDTEAFF. The CDR3 bases are TGTGCCAGCAGCTACACGCTGGACACTGAAGCTTTCTTT. The full variable domain, rest sourced from reference TRBV7-6 and TRBJ1-1, is GAGVSQSPRYKVTKRGQDVALRCDPISGHVSLYWYRQALGQGPEFLTYFNYEAQQDKSGLPNDRFSAERPEGSISTLTIQRTEQRDSAMYRCASSYTLDTEAFFGQGTRLTVV.

This clone has only one observation. The chain has TRBV5-6 and TRBJ1-6, with 9 nucleotides matching TRBD1. Trimming took 2 bases from V and 9 from J; bases not matched to a gene: 3. Per germline, CDR1 SGHDT and CDR2 YYEEEE. The CDR3 length is 14 residues. CDR3 sequence reads: CASSFGTGTSPLHF. The DNA of the CDR3 is TGTGCCAGCAGCTTCGGGACAGGGACTTCACCCCTCCACTTT.

The V and J genes are TRBV24-1 and TRBJ1-3; TRBD1 is a possible D gene (6 bases). From germline, CDR1 is KGHDR and CDR2 SFDVKD. Trimming removed 3 bases from V and 1 base from J, with 9 bases in between. There are 15 residues in the CDR3. DNA for the CDR3: TGTGCCACCAGTGATCCAGGGGCATCTGGAAACACCATATATTTT. Its translation: CATSDPGASGNTIYF.

V and J are TRBV6-5 and TRBJ1-2; D is undetermined. This CDR3 spans 14 amino acids. The ends were cut back, 3 bases at V and 6 bases at J, with 14 bases in the middle. The germline gives CDR1 MNHEY, CDR2 SVGAGI. The CDR3 nucleotides read TGTGCCAGCAGTTATTCCTGGCAGTCTGATGGCTACACCTTC. Amino acids: CASSYSWQSDGYTF.

V is TRBV4-1 and J is TRBJ2-3, with D possibly TRBD1 on 5 matching bases. CDR1 is MGHRA, CDR2 YSYEKL, per germline. V lost 0 bases, J lost 3 bases, and 7 bases lay in between. This CDR3 has 14 residues. CDR3 sequence reads: CASSQETATDTQYF. The CDR3 DNA reads as TGCGCCAGCAGCCAAGAGACAGCAACAGATACGCAGTATTTT.

This clone appeared a few times. V usage is TRBV24-1 and J usage is TRBJ2-3; 9 bases map to TRBD1. Germline CDR1 reads KGHDR; CDR2 reads SFDVKD. The CDR3 runs 15 residues. Germline trimming cut 10 bases from V and 4 bases from J; bases unmatched to any gene: 11. In nucleotides, the CDR3 is TGTGCCACTGCTCAACCGGGACAGGGACCAGATACGCAGTATTTT. Translation gives CATAQPGQGPDTQYF.

V is TRBV19 and J is TRBJ1-1; maybe TRBD1 (6 bases). In germline, CDR1 is LNHDA, CDR2 SQIVND (reference sequence). The CDR3 runs 15 residues. The V and J ends lost 1 base and 1 base respectively, with 10 bases between them. CDR3: CASSIVSGQNTEAFF. The CDR3 DNA reads as TGTGCCAGTAGTATAGTCTCGGGACAGAACACTGAAGCTTTCTTT.

This sequence joins TRBV5-1 and TRBJ2-1; possibly TRBD1 for D (6 bases). Germline CDR1 SGHRS, CDR2 YFSETQ. The CDR3 sequence is 14 residues long. Trimming cost V 1 base and J 6 bases, with 11 bases left between them. The CDR3 loop is CASSLPGARNEQFF. CDR3 nucleotides: TGCGCCAGCAGCTTGCCAGGGGCGCGCAATGAGCAGTTCTTC.

V gene TRBV5-6 combines with J gene TRBJ1-2; TRBD1 matches at 8 bases. The CDR3 is 15 amino acids. Trimming took 0 bases from V and 2 from J; bases not matched to a gene: 3. Germline lookup yields CDR1 SGHDT and CDR2 YYEEEE. CDR3 residues: CASSLAGQGNYGYTF. The CDR3 DNA reads as TGTGCCAGCAGCTTGGCCGGACAGGGCAACTATGGCTACACCTTC.

This clone showed up just a few times. The sample carries other DNA sequences with the same CDR3. Here the CDR3 reads CASSEGAGQPQHF. CDR3 nucleotides: TGTGCCAGCAGTGAAGGGGCTGGTCAGCCCCAGCATTTT. V is TRBV2 and J is TRBJ1-5, with D unclear. The germline V gene encodes CDR1 SNHLY and CDR2 FYNNEI. The CDR3 totals 13 residues. V lost 1 base to trimming and J lost 6 bases, with 7 bases between them.

This rearrangement joins TRBV11-2 to TRBJ1-2; TRBD1 matches 7 bases. The CDR3 is 13 residues long. The V segment lost 0 bases and the J segment 7 bases; nucleotides outside the gene matches: 2. Germline loops: CDR1 SGHAT, CDR2 FQNNGV. CDR3 in DNA: TGTGCCAGCAGCTTAGAACAGGGGTCTGGCTACACCTTC. Translating gives CASSLEQGSGYTF.

This sequence joins TRBV6-5 and TRBJ2-3; 9 nucleotides line up with TRBD2. Germline V lookup: CDR1 MNHEY, CDR2 SVGAGI. This CDR3 has 14 residues. The junction had 11 bases not matched to a gene; V was cut back by 11 bases and J by 5 bases. The chain's CDR3 is CAGAQAGGRDTQYF. The CDR3 DNA sequence: TGTGCCGGAGCCCAAGCGGGGGGTCGAGATACGCAGTATTTT.

The CDR3 region has the DNA TGTGCCAGCAGTTACTCGGGCAGATCCTACGAGCAGTACTTC. This codes for CASSYSGRSYEQYF. The chain joins TRBV6-5 to TRBJ2-7; D gene ambiguous. The CDR3 covers 14 residues. V was shortened by 0 bases and J by 1 base, with 7 bases between the two germline ends. CDR1 and CDR2 from the germline V gene are MNHEY and SVGAGI.

V gene TRBV6-7 combines with J gene TRBJ2-3, with 9 bases that match TRBD2. TRBV6-7 is treated as an ORF (open reading frame) with a function not yet certain. This CDR3 spans 18 amino acids. The junction had 7 bases not matched to a gene; V was cut back by 0 bases and J by 0 bases. The CDR3 is CASSYSETLAGSTDTQYF. The CDR3 bases are TGTGCCAGCAGTTACTCGGAAACCCTAGCGGGGAGCACAGATACGCAGTATTTT.

The V and J genes are TRBV5-1 and TRBJ2-1; TRBD2 matches at 15 bases. The junction had 5 bases not matched to a gene; V was cut back by 0 bases and J by 10 bases. CDR1 and CDR2 (germline): SGHRS, YFSETQ. This CDR3 contains 16 residues. The CDR3 reads CASSLEGLAGGHEQFF. The CDR3 nucleotides are TGCGCCAGCAGCTTGGAGGGACTAGCGGGGGGACACGAGCAGTTCTTC.

This chain connects TRBV13 to TRBJ1-3, with D perhaps TRBD1 (6 bases). The CDR3 length is 14 residues. Looked up from germline, CDR1 is PRHDT and CDR2 is FYEKMQ (reference sequence). Trimming removed 5 bases from V and 4 bases from J, with 12 bases in between. The CDR3 here is CASSPGVVGNTIYF. CDR3 in DNA: TGTGCCAGCAGCCCAGGGGTTGTCGGAAACACCATATATTTT.

The chain uses TRBV4-2 and TRBJ2-5; weak D call: TRBD1 (6 bases). The CDR3 runs 16 residues. Germline CDR1 and CDR2: LGHNA and YNFKEQ. The V end was cut by 4 bases, the J end by 1 base, with 16 bases between. CDR3 in DNA: TGTGCCAGCAGCCGAGGGGGAAGCGGCTTCCAAGAGACCCAGTACTTC. Translation gives CASSRGGSGFQETQYF.

The chain has TRBV19 and TRBJ2-5; D not resolved. The CDR3 runs 15 residues. V gave up 1 base and J gave up 5 bases, with 14 bases separating them. From germline, CDR1 is LNHDA and CDR2 SQIVND (reference sequence). CDR3 in amino acids: CASSIVGRMEETQYF. The CDR3 region has the DNA TGTGCCAGTAGTATAGTAGGCCGCATGGAGGAGACCCAGTACTTC.

The chain links TRBV6-6 to TRBJ1-2; D not resolved. V lost 5 bases and J 0 bases, leaving 10 bases between the germline ends. CDR1 is MNHNY, CDR2 SVGAGI, per germline (reference sequence). The CDR3 sequence is 14 residues long. CDR3 in DNA: TGTGCCAGCAGTACGGTCCTATCTAACTATGGCTACACCTTC. Encoded protein: CASSTVLSNYGYTF.